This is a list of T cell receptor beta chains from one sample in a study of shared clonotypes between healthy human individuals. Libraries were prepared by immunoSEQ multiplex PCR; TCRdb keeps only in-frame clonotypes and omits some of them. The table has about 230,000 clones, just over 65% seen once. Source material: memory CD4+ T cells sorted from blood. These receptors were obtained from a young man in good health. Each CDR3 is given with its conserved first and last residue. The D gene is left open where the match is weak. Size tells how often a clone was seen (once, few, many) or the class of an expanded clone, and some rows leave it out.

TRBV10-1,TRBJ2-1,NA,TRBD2,TGCGCCAGCAGTGAATATGGACTAGTCACCAATGAGCAGTTCTTC,CASSEYGLVTNEQFF
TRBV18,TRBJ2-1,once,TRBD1,TGTGCCAGCTCACCTCCTGGGACAGGTTACAATGAGCAGTTCTTC,CASSPPGTGYNEQFF
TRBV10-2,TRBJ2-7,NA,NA,TGCGCCAGCAGTTGGACATCCTCCTACGAGCAGTACTTC,CASSWTSSYEQYF
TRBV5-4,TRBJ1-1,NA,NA,TGTGCCAGCAGCCCAATTGGACAGACATTGAACACTGAAGCTTTCTTT,CASSPIGQTLNTEAFF
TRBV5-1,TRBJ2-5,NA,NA,TGCGCCAGCAGCTTGGTTTCTAGCTTAAAGACCCAGTACTTC,CASSLVSSLKTQYF
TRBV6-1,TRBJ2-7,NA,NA,TGTGCCAGCAGTGAAGCCAGCAGCTACGAGCAGTACTTC,CASSEASSYEQYF
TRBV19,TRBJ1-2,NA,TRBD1,TGTGCCAGTAGTATTGGACAGGCGGGGGTCTACACCTTC,CASSIGQAGVYTF
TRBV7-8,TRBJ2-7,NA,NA,TGTGCCAGCAGCTTTATGGACGAGCAGTACTTC,CASSFMDEQYF
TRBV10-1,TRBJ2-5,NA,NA,TGCGCCAGCAGTGAGCAACTAACGGAGACCCAGTACTTC,CASSEQLTETQYF
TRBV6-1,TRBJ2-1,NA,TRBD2,TGTGCCAGCAGTGGATGGACTAGCGGGTCCAATGAGCAGTTCTTC,CASSGWTSGSNEQFF
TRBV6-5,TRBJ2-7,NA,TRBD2,TGTGCCAGCAGTTACACACGGCTAGCGGGCCGCTACGAGCAGTACTTC,CASSYTRLAGRYEQYF
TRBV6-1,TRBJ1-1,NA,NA,TGTGCCAGCAGTGACTCCGGGGCGCGGACTGAAGCTTTCTTT,CASSDSGARTEAFF
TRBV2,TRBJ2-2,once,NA,TGTGCCAGCAGTGAGGGCCGGAGCCTAGAGGAGCTGTTTTTT,CASSEGRSLEELFF
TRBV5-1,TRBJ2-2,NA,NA,TGCGCCAGCAGCTACCGGTCCCAGGACACCGGGGAGCTGTTTTTT,CASSYRSQDTGELFF
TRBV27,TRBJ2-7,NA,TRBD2,TGTGCCATGCTCCCGTGGTGGGGGATGGTTGCGGGAGAAGTCGTCGAGCAGTACTTC,CAMLPWWGMVAGEVVEQYF
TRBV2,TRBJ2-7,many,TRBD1,TGTGCCAGCAGGACGACCCGGGACAGGTCTAGTAGCGAGCAGTACTTC,CASRTTRDRSSSEQYF
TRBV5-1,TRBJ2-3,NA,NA,TGCGCCAGCACCTCAGACGGGACTACAGATACGCAGTATTTT,CASTSDGTTDTQYF
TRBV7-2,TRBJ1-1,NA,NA,TGTGCCAGCAGCTTAGAGAACGGGGCGAACACTGAAGCTTTCTTT,CASSLENGANTEAFF
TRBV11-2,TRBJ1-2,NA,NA,TGTGCCAGCAGCTTAGGTTACCGGGAAAACCACAACAACTATGGCTACACCTTC,CASSLGYRENHNNYGYTF
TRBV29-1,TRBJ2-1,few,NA,TGCAGCGTCGTCCGGCACAACCTGGAAGGTGAGCAGTTCTTC,CSVVRHNLEGEQFF
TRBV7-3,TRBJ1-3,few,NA,TGTGCCAGCAGCTTACTGGGGGACGGGTCTGGAAACACCATATATTTT,CASSLLGDGSGNTIYF
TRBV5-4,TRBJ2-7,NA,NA,TGTGCCAGCAGCCTGAAGGTGGGACCCCAGTACTTC,CASSLKVGPQYF
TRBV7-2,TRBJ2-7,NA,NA,TGTGCCAGCGCCACTAGCAGGGGACTCGAGCAGTACTTC,CASATSRGLEQYF
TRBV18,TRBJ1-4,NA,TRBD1,TGTGCCAGCTCGAGGAGACAGGGGGGTGAAAAACTGTTTTTT,CASSRRQGGEKLFF
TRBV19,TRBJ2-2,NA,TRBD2,TGTGCCAGTAGTAGAGGACTAGCGGGAGTACGCGCCGGGGAGCTGTTTTTT,CASSRGLAGVRAGELFF
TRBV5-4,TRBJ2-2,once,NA,TGTGCCAGCAGCCCAATGGCCGGGGAGCTGTTTTTT,CASSPMAGELFF
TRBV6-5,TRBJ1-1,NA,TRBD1,TGTGCCAGCAGTTACTCGTACAGGGGGGGGACTGAAGCTTTCTTT,CASSYSYRGGTEAFF
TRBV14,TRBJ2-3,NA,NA,TGTGCCAGCAGCCGCCGGGGCCCAGATACGCAGTATTTT,CASSRRGPDTQYF
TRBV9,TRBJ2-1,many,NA,TGTGCCAGCAGCGTAGGGTACAATGAGCAGTTCTTC,CASSVGYNEQFF
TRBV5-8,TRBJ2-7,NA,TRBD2,TGTGCCAGCAGCTTCCATAGCGGGAGGGCCGGGGAGCAGTACTTC,CASSFHSGRAGEQYF
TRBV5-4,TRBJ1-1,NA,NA,TGTGCCAGCAGCTTGGGCGGGAGGGACACTGAAGCTTTCTTT,CASSLGGRDTEAFF
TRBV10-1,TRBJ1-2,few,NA,TGCGCCAGCAGTGAGTCATCGTTAGGCTACACCTTC,CASSESSLGYTF
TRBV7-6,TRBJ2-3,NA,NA,TGTGCCAGCAGCCCACCCGAGGGGGTTGCAGATACGCAGTATTTT,CASSPPEGVADTQYF
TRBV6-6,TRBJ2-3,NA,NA,TGTGCCACTAGAATGGGGCGGGTCTCCGAGGATACGCAGTATTTT,CATRMGRVSEDTQYF
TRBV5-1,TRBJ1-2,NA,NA,TGCGCCAGCAGCTTGGAAGGTCCATTTGGAAGCTACACCTTC,CASSLEGPFGSYTF
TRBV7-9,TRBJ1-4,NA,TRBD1,TGTGCCAGCAGCTTACGACAGGGGATCGAAAAACTGTTTTTT,CASSLRQGIEKLFF
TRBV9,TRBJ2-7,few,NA,TGTGCCAGCAGCGCGGGGACGGCTGGGAGCTACGAGCAGTACTTC,CASSAGTAGSYEQYF
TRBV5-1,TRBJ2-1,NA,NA,TGCGCCAGCAGGGGGCTATCCTACAATGAGCAGTTCTTC,CASRGLSYNEQFF
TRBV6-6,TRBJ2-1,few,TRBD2,TGTGCCAGCAAGAAAGCGGGGGAGGACTACAATGAGCAGTTCTTC,CASKKAGEDYNEQFF
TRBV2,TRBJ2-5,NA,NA,TGTGCCAGCACACAGGGAGTGGGAGAGACCCAGTACTTC,CASTQGVGETQYF
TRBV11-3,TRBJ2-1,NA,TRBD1,TGTGCCAGCAGCTCCACCGGGACAGTCATCCACAATGAGCAGTTCTTC,CASSSTGTVIHNEQFF
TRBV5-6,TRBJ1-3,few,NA,TGTGCCAGCAGCTTGGTTGGCACGGACTCTGGAAACACCATATATTTT,CASSLVGTDSGNTIYF
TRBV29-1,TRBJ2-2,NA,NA,TGCAGCGTTGGGGCCGCTCCTAGCAGCACCGGGGAGCTGTTTTTT,CSVGAAPSSTGELFF
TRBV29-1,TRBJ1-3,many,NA,TGCAGCGTCGGATTGGGTCAGGCTGGAAACACCATATATTTT,CSVGLGQAGNTIYF
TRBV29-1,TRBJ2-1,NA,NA,TGCAGCGTTAGGGGACCCTCCTACAATGAGCAGTTCTTC,CSVRGPSYNEQFF
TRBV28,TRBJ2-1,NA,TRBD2,TGTGCCAGCACCCCAATAGCGGGAGGGTTTGAGCAGTTCTTC,CASTPIAGGFEQFF
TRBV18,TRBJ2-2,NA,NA,TGTGCCAGCTCACCAGGGATTAGCACCGGGGAGCTGTTTTTT,CASSPGISTGELFF
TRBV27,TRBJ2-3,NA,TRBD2,TGTGCCAGCAGTTTTTTGGGCCTAGCGGGGAGCCGAGGGAGCACAGATACGCAGTATTTT,CASSFLGLAGSRGSTDTQYF
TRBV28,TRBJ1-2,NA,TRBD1,TGTGCCAGCAGCCCTCCGGGACAGGGTCTCGGTGGCTATGGCTACACCTTC,CASSPPGQGLGGYGYTF
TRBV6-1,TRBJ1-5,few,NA,TGTGCCAGCAGTGCCCCTCTACCTTCGGAGCCCCAGCATTTT,CASSAPLPSEPQHF
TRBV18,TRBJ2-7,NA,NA,TGTGCCAGCTCACCAGGGACTCTAAGCTCCTACGAGCAGTACTTC,CASSPGTLSSYEQYF
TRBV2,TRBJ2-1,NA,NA,TGTGCCAGCAGTGAATATGAGGGAGATGAGCAGTTCTTC,CASSEYEGDEQFF
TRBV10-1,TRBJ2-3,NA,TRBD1,TGCGCCAGCAGTGGGACCGGGACAGGACCAGATACGCAGTATTTT,CASSGTGTGPDTQYF